The sequence of this T cell receptor beta chain was determined in a study of OX40 agonist ivuxolimab in advanced cancers. Study at large: With ivuxolimab, an agonistic anti-OX40 (CD134) antibody, patients were treated. Ivuxolimab was delivered to patients intravenously every 2 weeks at doses spanning 0.01 to 10 mg/kg.

The CDR3 extends over 14 amino acids. Per germline, CDR1 SGHRS and CDR2 YFSETQ. This clone was found once. Any history of autoimmune disease or systemic immunosuppression disqualified patients. Assay used: immunoSEQ multiplex PCR; TCRdb lists only in-frame clones, some missing. Of 85,000 to 130,000 clones listed, 90% are singletons. The rearrangement joins TRBV5-1 to TRBJ2-5; possibly TRBD1 for D (6 bases). Judging by the DNA end, TRBJ2-7 fits better; the J call may be wrong. The specimen comprised CD4+ or CD8+ T cells sorted from blood, sampled in a trial of the OX40 agonist ivuxolimab. This TCR derives from an adult with an advanced solid tumor such as melanoma, head and neck, liver or kidney cancer. CDR3 loop: CASSSQGSSYEQYF. CDR3 bases: TGCGCCAGCAGCTCACAGGGAAGCTCCTACGAGCAGTACTTC.